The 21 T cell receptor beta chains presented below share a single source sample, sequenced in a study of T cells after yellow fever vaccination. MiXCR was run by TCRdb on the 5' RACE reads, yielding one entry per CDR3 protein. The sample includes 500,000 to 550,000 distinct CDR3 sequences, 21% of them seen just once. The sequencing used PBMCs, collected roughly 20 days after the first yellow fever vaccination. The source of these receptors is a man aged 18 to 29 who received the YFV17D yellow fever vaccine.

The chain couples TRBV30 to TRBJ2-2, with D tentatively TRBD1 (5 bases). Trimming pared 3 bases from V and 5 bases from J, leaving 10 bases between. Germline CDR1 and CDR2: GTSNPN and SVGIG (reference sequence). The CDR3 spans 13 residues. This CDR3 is CAWRPDSTGELFF. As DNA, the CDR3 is TGTGCCTGGAGACCAGACAGTACCGGGGAGCTGTTTTTT.

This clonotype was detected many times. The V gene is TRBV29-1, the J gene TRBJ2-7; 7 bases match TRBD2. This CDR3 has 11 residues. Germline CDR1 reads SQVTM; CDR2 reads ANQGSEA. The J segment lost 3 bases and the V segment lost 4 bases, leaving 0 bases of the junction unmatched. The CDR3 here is CSVGDYYEQYF. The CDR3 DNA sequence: TGCAGCGTTGGGGACTACTACGAGCAGTACTTC.

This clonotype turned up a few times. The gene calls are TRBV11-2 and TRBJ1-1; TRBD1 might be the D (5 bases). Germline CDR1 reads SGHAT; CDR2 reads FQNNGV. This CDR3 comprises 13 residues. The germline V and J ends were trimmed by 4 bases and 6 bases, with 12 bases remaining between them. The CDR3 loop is CASSSSQGAEAFF. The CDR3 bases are TGTGCCAGCAGCTCCTCTCAGGGCGCTGAAGCTTTCTTT.

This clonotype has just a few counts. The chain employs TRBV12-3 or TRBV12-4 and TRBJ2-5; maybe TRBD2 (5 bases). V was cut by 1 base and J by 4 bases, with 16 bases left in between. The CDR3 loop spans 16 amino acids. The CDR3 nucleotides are TGTGCCAGCAGTTTAGGTGAAGGATTGGAGGCAGAGACCCAGTACTTC. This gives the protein CASSLGEGLEAETQYF.

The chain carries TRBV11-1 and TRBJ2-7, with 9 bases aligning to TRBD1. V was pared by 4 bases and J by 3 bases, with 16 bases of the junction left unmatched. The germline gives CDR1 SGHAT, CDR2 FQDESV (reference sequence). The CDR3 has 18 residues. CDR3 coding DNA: TGTGCCAGCAGCTCAGCCGGGACAGGGTTCATCCATTACTACGAGCAGTACTTC. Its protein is CASSSAGTGFIHYYEQYF. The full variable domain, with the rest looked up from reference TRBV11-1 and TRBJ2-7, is EAEVAQSPRYKITEKSQAVAFWCDPISGHATLYWYRQILGQGPELLVQFQDESVVDDSQLPKDRFSAERLKGVDSTLKIQPAELGDSAMYLCASSSAGTGFIHYYEQYFGPGTRLTVT.

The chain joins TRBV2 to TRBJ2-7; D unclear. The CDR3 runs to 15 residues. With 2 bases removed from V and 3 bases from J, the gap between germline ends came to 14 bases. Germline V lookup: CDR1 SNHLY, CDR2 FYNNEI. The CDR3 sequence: CASSERNSPFYEQYV. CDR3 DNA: TGTGCCAGCAGTGAAAGGAACAGCCCATTCTACGAGCAGTACGTC.

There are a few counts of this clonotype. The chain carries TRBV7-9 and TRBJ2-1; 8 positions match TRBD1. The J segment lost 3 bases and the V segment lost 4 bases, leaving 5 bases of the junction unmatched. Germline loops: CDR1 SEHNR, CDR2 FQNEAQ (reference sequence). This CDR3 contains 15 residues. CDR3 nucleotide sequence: TGTGCCAGCAGCTCCTCAGGGGGCCTCTACAATGAGCAGTTCTTC. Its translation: CASSSSGGLYNEQFF.

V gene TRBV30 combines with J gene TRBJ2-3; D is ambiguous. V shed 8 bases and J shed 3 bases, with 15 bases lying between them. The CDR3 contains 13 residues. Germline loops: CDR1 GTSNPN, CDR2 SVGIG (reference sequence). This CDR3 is CAQSEVGTDTQYF. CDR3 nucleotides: TGTGCCCAGAGCGAGGTGGGGACAGATACGCAGTATTTT.

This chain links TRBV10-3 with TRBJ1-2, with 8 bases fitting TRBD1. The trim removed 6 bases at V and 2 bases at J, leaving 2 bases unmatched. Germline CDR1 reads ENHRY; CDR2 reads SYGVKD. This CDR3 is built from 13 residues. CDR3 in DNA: TGTGCCATCAGGGGACAGGACAACTATGGCTACACCTTC. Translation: CAIRGQDNYGYTF.

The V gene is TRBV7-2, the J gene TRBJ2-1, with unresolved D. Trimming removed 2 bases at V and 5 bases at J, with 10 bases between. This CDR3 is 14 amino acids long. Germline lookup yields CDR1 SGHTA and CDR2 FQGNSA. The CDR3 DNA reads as TGTGCCAGCAGCTTAAGTTGGGTTAACAATGAGCAGTTCTTC. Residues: CASSLSWVNNEQFF.

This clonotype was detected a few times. CDR3 sequence: CASRRGGSSTDTQYF. The CDR3 DNA reads as TGCGCCAGCCGACGTGGGGGGTCTAGCACAGATACGCAGTATTTT. This chain uses TRBV4-3 with TRBJ2-3, with D possibly being TRBD2 (6 bases). The V and J ends lost 8 bases and 0 bases respectively, with 15 bases between them. Germline V gene sequence: CDR1 LGHNA, CDR2 YSLEER. This CDR3 contains 15 residues.

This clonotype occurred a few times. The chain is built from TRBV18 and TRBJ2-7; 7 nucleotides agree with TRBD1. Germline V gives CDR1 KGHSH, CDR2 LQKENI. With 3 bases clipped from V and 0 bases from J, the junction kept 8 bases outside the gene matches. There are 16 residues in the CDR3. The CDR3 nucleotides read TGTGCCAGCTCACCCCAGGGACAGCCTAGCTCCTACGAGCAGTACGTC. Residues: CASSPQGQPSSYEQYV.

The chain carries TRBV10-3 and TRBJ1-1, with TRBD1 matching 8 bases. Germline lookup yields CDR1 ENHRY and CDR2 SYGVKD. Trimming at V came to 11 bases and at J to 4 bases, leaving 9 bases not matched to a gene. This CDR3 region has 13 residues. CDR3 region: CASAGGVVTEAFF. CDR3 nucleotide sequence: TGTGCCTCAGCAGGGGGCGTCGTCACTGAAGCTTTCTTT.

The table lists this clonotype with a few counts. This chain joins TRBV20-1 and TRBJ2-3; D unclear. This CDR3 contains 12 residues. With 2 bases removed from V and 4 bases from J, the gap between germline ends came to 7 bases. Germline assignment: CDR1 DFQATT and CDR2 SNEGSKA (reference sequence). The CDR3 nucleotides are TGCAGTGCTAGAATAGCAGCAGATACGCAGTATTTT. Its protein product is CSARIAADTQYF.

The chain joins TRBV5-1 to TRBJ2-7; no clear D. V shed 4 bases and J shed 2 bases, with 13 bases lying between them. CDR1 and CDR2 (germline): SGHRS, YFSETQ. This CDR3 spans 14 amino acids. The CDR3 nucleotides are TGCGCCAGCAGCCCGATATCTTGGGCCTACGAGCAGTACTTC. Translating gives CASSPISWAYEQYF.

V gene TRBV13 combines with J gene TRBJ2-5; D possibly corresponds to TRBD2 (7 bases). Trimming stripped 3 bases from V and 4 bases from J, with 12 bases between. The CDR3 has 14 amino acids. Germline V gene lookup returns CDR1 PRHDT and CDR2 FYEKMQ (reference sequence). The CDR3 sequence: CASSLGGAVETQYF. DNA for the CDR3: TGTGCCAGCAGCTTGGGGGGGGCCGTAGAGACCCAGTACTTC.

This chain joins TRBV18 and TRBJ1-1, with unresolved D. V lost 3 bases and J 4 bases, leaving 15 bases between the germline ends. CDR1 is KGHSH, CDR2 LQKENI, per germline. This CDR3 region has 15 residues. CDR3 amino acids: CASSPVSRAPTEAFF. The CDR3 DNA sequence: TGTGCCAGCTCACCTGTGAGCCGGGCGCCCACTGAAGCTTTCTTT.

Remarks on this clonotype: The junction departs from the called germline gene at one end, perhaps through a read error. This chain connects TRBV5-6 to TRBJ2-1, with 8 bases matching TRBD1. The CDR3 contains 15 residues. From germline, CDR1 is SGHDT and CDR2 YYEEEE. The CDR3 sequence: CANSLGRGPYNEQFF. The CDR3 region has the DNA TGTGCCAACAGCTTGGGCAGGGGGCCCTACAATGAGCAGTTCTTC.

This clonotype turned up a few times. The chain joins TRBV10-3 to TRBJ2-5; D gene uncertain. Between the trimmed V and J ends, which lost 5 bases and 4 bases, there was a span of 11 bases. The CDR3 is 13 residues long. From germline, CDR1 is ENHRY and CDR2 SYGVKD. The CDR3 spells CAISPGNLETQYF. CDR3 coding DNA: TGTGCCATCAGTCCGGGTAATTTAGAGACCCAGTACTTC.

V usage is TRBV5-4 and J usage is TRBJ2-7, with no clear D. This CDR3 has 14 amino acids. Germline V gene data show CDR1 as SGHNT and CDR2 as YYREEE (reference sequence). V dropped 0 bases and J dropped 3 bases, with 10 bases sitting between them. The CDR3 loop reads CASSLGPVGYEQYV. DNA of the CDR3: TGTGCCAGCAGCTTGGGGCCTGTAGGCTACGAGCAGTACGTC.

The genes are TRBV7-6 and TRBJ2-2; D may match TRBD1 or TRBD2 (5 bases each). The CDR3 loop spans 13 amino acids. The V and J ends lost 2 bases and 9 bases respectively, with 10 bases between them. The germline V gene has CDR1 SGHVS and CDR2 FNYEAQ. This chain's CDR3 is CASSLTGARELFF. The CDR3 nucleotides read TGTGCCAGCAGCTTAACCGGGGCGAGGGAGCTGTTTTTT.